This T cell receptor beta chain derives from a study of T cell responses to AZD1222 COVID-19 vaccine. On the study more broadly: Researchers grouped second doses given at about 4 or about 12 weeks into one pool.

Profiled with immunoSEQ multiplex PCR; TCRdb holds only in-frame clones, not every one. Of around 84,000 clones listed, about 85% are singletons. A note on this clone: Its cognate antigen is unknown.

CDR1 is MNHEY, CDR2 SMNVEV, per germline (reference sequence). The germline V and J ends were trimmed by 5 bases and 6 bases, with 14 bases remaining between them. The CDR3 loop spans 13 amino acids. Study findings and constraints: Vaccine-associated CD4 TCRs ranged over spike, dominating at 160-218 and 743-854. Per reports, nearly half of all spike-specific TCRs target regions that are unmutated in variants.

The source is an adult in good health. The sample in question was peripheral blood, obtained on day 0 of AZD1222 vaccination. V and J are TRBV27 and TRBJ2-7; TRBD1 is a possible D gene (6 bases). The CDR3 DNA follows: TGTGCCAGCAGTCCTCCCGACAGGTCCGAGCAGTACTTC. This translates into CASSPPDRSEQYF.